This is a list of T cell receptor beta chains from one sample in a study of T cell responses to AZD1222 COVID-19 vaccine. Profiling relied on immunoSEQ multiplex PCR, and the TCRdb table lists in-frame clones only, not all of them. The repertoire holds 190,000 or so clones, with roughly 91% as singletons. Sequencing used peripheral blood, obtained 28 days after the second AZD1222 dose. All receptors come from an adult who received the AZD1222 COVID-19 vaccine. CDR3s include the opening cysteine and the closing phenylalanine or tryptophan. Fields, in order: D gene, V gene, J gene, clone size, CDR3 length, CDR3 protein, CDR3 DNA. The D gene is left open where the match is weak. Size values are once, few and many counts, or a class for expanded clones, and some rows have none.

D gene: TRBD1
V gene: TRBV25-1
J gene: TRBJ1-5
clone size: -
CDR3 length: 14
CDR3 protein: CAILPGTDNQPQHF
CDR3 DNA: TGTGCCATCCTACCCGGGACAGACAATCAGCCCCAGCATTTT

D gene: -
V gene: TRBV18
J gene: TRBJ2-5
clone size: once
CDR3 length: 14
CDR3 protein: CASSPPGAQETQYF
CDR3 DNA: TGTGCCAGCTCACCACCGGGGGCCCAGGAGACCCAGTACTTC

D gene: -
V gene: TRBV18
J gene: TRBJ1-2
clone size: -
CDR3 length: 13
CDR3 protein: CASSAGGSGGYTF
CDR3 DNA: TGTGCCAGCTCAGCAGGAGGGAGTGGTGGCTACACCTTC

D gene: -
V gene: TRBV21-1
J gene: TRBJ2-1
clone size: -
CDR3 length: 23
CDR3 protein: CASSRSSASGTGALGPEGNEQFF
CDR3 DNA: TGTGCCAGCAGCAGAAGCTCCGCCTCCGGGACAGGGGCCCTGGGACCTGAAGGGAATGAGCAGTTCTTC

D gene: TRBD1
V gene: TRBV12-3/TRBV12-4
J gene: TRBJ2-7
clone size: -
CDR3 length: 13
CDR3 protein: CASSFNRGYEQYF
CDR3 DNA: TGTGCCAGCAGTTTCAACAGGGGATACGAGCAGTACTTC

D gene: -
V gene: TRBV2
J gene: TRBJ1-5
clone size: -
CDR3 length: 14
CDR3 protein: CASSGGRGRQPQHF
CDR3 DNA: TGTGCCAGCAGTGGAGGCAGGGGCAGGCAGCCCCAGCATTTT

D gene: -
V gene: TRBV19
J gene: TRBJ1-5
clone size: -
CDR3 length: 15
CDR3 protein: CASSIVSQGGQPQHF
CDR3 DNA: TGTGCCAGTAGTATAGTGAGCCAGGGAGGGCAGCCCCAGCATTTT

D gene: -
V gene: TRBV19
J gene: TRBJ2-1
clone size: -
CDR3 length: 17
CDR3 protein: CASSIGFGQGSYNEQFF
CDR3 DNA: TGTGCCAGTAGTATCGGATTTGGGCAGGGCTCCTACAATGAGCAGTTCTTC

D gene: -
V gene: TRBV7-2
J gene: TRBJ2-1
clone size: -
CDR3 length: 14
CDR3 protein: CASSLGLDSNEQFF
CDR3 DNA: TGTGCCAGCAGCTTAGGGCTAGATTCCAATGAGCAGTTCTTC

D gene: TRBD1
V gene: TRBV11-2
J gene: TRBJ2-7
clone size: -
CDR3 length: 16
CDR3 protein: CASSLGGTGGFYEQYF
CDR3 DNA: TGTGCCAGCAGCTTAGGCGGGACAGGGGGCTTCTACGAGCAGTACTTC